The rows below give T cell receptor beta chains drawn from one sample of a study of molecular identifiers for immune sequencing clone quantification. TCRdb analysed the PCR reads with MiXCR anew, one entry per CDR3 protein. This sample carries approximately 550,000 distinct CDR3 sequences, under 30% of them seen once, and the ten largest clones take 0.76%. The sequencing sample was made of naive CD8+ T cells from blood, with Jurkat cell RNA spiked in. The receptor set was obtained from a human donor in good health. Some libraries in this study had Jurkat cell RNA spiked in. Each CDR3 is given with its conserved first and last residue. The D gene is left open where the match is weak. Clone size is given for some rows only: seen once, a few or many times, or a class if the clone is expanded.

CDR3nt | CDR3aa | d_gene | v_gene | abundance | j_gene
TGCGCCAGCAGCTTGGAGAGCGGGGACTACGAGCAGTACTTC | CASSLESGDYEQYF | TRBD2 | TRBV5-1 | NA | TRBJ2-7
TGTGCCAGCAGTTTATCGTACGGTCCAGGCGGCTACACCTTC | CASSLSYGPGGYTF | NA | TRBV27 | NA | TRBJ1-2
TGTGCCTGGAGATCTTCGGATGAAAAACTGTTTTTT | CAWRSSDEKLFF | NA | TRBV30 | few | TRBJ1-4
TGTGCCAGCAGCCCCAGGGACCGACAAGAGACCCAGTACTTC | CASSPRDRQETQYF | NA | TRBV7-2 | many | TRBJ2-5
TGTGCCAGCAACCAGGACGAGGGGGATTCACCCCTCCACTTT | CASNQDEGDSPLHF | NA | TRBV9 | NA | TRBJ1-6
TGTGCCAGCAGTTTATGGGGCCCCGACTCCACAGATACGCAGTATTTT | CASSLWGPDSTDTQYF | NA | TRBV28 | NA | TRBJ2-3
TGTGCCAGCAGTTACTCGAAACAGCTCTCCTACGAGCAGTACTTC | CASSYSKQLSYEQYF | NA | TRBV6-5 | NA | TRBJ2-7
TGTGCCAGCAGCCGACTCGTACTAGAGGGCACAGATACGCAGTATTTT | CASSRLVLEGTDTQYF | NA | TRBV9 | many | TRBJ2-3
TGTGCCAGCAGCCAAGCTTTGGGGACTAGCGTCGAGCAGTACTTC | CASSQALGTSVEQYF | TRBD2 | TRBV14 | many | TRBJ2-7
TGTGCCAGCAGTTTTTCAGGTGTTACCACAGATACGCAGTATTTT | CASSFSGVTTDTQYF | NA | TRBV12-3/TRBV12-4 | NA | TRBJ2-3
TGTGCCTGGGGGGCACGGATGAATGAAAAACTGTTTTTT | CAWGARMNEKLFF | NA | TRBV30 | many | TRBJ1-4
TGTGCCAGCAGCCCCCGGCTGGGCGGGGGGATTCAAGAGACCCAGTACTTC | CASSPRLGGGIQETQYF | TRBD2 | TRBV7-6 | few | TRBJ2-5
TGTGCCAGCTCCGGGACAGCCCTTTTTGATACGCAGTATTTT | CASSGTALFDTQYF | TRBD1 | TRBV12-3/TRBV12-4 | many | TRBJ2-3
TGTGCCAGCAGTTTCGGGGGAGGGCCAAACACCGGGGAGCTGTTTTTT | CASSFGGGPNTGELFF | TRBD2 | TRBV12-3/TRBV12-4 | few | TRBJ2-2
TGTGCCAGCAGTTACGGGCTGCGGACGAGCTCCTACGAGCAGTACTTC | CASSYGLRTSSYEQYF | NA | TRBV6-5 | few | TRBJ2-7
TGCAGTGCTAGAGTGAGGGAGTCCTACAATGAGCAGTTCTTC | CSARVRESYNEQFF | NA | TRBV20-1 | NA | TRBJ2-1
TGCGCCAGCAGCCAATGGATGGGAATGACTAGCGGGAGGGCCGGCGAGCAGTTCTTC | CASSQWMGMTSGRAGEQFF | TRBD2 | TRBV4-3 | NA | TRBJ2-1
TGTGCCAGCAGTGGGTCGTTGCAGTATAGCAATCAGCCCCAGCATTTT | CASSGSLQYSNQPQHF | NA | TRBV2 | many | TRBJ1-5
TGTGCCAGCAGCTTAGCGCTACCCGGGACAGAAGGACTTGAGACCACCTACGAGCAGTACTTC | CASSLALPGTEGLETTYEQYF | TRBD1 | TRBV7-2 | few | TRBJ2-7
TGCAGTGCTAGAGTTCTCCGTTCCTACGAGCAGTACTTC | CSARVLRSYEQYF | NA | TRBV20-1 | NA | TRBJ2-7
TGTGCCAGCAGTGTTACCGCCCCGGCGGATGGCTACACCTTC | CASSVTAPADGYTF | NA | TRBV2 | many | TRBJ1-2
TGTGCCAGCAGCGAGGACGGAGCAACTAATGAAAAACTGTTTTTT | CASSEDGATNEKLFF | NA | TRBV9 | few | TRBJ1-4